This T cell receptor (beta chain) comes out of a study of blood T cell repertoires in COVID-19. Study details: Samples came from the United States, Italy and Spain, spanning acute and convalescent COVID-19. T cells, B-cell-depleted T cells, or PBMCs supplied cDNA or gDNA.

Seattle patient enrollment occurred during active infection, with longitudinal follow-up thereafter. This CDR3 is 16 amino acids long. Germline CDR1 and CDR2: MNHEY and SVGAGI. V was clipped by 1 base and J by 5 bases; unmatched bases: 8. The authors' processing: Reference gene primer amplification in the assay estimated nucleated cell counts. Libraries were prepared by immunoSEQ multiplex PCR; TCRdb keeps only in-frame clonotypes and omits some of them. V and J calls and clone size are those listed in that table; D and trimming were worked out from the DNA. The sample has over 400,000 clones, 85% to 90% seen once.

This receptor was obtained from a woman between 45 and 60 years old with COVID-19, enrolled during active disease. The rearrangement uses TRBV6-5 and TRBJ1-1; 9 positions match TRBD1. The sequenced sample consisted of peripheral blood. The CDR3 DNA is TGTGCCAGCAGTTACTTTACAGGGGGCATCGAAACTGAAGCTTTCTTT. Translation gives CASSYFTGGIETEAFF.